The present T cell receptor beta chain was sequenced within a study of blood T cell repertoires in COVID-19. Overall study: Samples of COVID-19 (acute and convalescent) were obtained from the United States, Italy and Spain. T cells, B-cell-depleted T cells, or PBMCs supplied cDNA or gDNA.

V lost 6 bases, J lost 8 bases, and 34 bases lay in between. This CDR3 has 20 residues. CDR1 KGHSH and CDR2 LQKENI come from the germline V gene. In the authors' methods: Quantification of nucleated cells was approximated via reference gene primer amplification. Assay used: immunoSEQ multiplex PCR; TCRdb lists only in-frame clones, some missing. For V, J and clone size, that table is used; D and trimming come from the DNA. The profile shows approximately 120,000 clones, roughly 85% of them singletons. The sample comprised peripheral blood. The clonotype comes from a woman aged 55-70 years with acute or convalescent COVID-19. V is TRBV18 and J is TRBJ1-4; D uncertain. This CDR3 reads CASSRDALRDSLAPGEKLFF. The CDR3 DNA reads as TGTGCCAGCTCCCGTGATGCGCTTCGGGATTCGTTAGCTCCAGGAGAAAAACTGTTTTTT.